A single sample gave rise to the 4 T cell receptor beta chains below, sequenced in a study of cytomegalovirus exposure and HLA in healthy donors (dated by TCRdb to 2016 to 2017). The library relied on the immunoSEQ multiplex PCR assay. The multiplex PCR relied on a mix of 60 forward primers for TCR Vbeta segments and 13 reverse primers for TCR Jbeta segments. The table was pulled from immuneACCESS by TCRdb, which kept in-frame rearrangements only. Such tables lose some clones; where checked, under half of the loss comes from unresolved V genes, and the rest has no known cause. This sample has around 80,000 clones in its table, and about a tenth of those were observed once. The leading ten clones occupy approximately 24% of the sample. Sequenced sample: PBMCs. Receptors were obtained from a man aged 55-75 years in good health and CMV-seropositive.

The CDR3 region has the DNA TGCGCCAGCAGCTGGGGTGGTTACGGGACTAGCGGGAGTCGTGAGCAGTTCTTC. Translated: CASSWGGYGTSGSREQFF. The chain has TRBV5-1 and TRBJ2-1, with TRBD2 matching over 14 bases. This CDR3 is 18 amino acids long. The V gene end was trimmed by 3 bases and the J gene end by 9 bases; junction bases not matched to a gene: 14. Germline CDR1 SGHRS, CDR2 YFSETQ.

In this sample, this clone turned up a few times. The chain is built from TRBV9 and TRBJ1-1, with D perhaps matching TRBD1 (5 bases). V was shortened by 2 bases and J by 6 bases, with 17 bases between the two germline ends. Germline CDR1 SGDLS, CDR2 YYNGEE. This CDR3 is 15 amino acids long. As DNA, the CDR3 is TGTGCCAGCAGCGTGGGTGGGGCGGGATCTGCTGAAGCTTTCTTT. Protein sequence: CASSVGGAGSAEAFF.

The rearrangement uses TRBV29-1 and TRBJ2-3; 7 nucleotides agree with TRBD2. This CDR3 is 13 amino acids long. J lost 4 bases, V lost 4 bases, and 5 bases had no gene match. CDR1 and CDR2 from the germline V gene are SQVTM and ANQGSEA. The CDR3 nucleotides are TGCAGCGTTGGGACTAGAGGTGCAGATACGCAGTATTTT. It encodes CSVGTRGADTQYF.

The chain links TRBV7-8 to TRBJ2-3; 14 bases are a match to TRBD2. Germline assignment: CDR1 SGHVS and CDR2 FQNEAQ. CDR3 length: 15 residues. V gave up 1 base and J gave up 8 bases; unmatched junction bases: 2. The CDR3 nucleotides are TGTGCCAGCAGCTTAGAAGGACTAGCGGGAGGTACGCAGTATTTT. Residues: CASSLEGLAGGTQYF.